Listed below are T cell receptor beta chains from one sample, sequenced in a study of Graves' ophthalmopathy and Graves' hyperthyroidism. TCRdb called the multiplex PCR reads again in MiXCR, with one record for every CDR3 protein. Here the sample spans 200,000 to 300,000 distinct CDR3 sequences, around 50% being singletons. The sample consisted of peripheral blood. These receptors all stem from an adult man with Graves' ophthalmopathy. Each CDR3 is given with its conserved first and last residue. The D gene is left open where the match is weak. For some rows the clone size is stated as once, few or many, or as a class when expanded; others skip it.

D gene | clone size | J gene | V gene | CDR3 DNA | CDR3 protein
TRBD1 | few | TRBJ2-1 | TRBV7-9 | TGTGCCAGCAGCTCCGCAACGGGACAGGGCAATGAGCAGTTCTTC | CASSSATGQGNEQFF
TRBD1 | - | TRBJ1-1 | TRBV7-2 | TGTGCCAGCAACTTCGAGGGGGCAAGGGGGGCTTTCTTT | CASNFEGARGAFF
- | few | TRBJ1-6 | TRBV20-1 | TGCAGTGCTGAAAGCGTTTCACCCCTCCACTTT | CSAESVSPLHF
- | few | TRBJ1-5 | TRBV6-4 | TGTGCCAGCAGACAGGGCCCCCAGCAGCCCCAGCATTTT | CASRQGPQQPQHF
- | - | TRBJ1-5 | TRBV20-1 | TGCAGTGCTACTTCACAACATAGCAATCAGCCCCAGCATTTT | CSATSQHSNQPQHF
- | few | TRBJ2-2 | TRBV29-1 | TGCAGCGTTGCGTCTGGGGGCGGGGAGCTGTTTTTT | CSVASGGGELFF
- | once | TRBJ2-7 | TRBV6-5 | TGTGCCAGCAGTTTCCGCCACGAGCAGTACTTC | CASSFRHEQYF
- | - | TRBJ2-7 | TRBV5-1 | TGCGCCAGCAGCTTGGCCGGCGGCGGAGCAACCTTCTACGAGCAGTACTTC | CASSLAGGGATFYEQYF
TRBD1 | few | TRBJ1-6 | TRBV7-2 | TGTGCCAGCAACAAAGGGGAGGGGGCGCATTCACCCCTCCACTTT | CASNKGEGAHSPLHF
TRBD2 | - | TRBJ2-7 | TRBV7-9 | TGTGCCAGCAGCGATACGGGACTAGCGGGAGGGTTTAAAACCTACGAGCAGTACTTC | CASSDTGLAGGFKTYEQYF
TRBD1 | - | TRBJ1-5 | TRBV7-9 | TGTGCCAGCAGCTCGTCCGGGACAGGGGGCGAATTCCCTATCAATCAGCCCCAGCATTTT | CASSSSGTGGEFPINQPQHF
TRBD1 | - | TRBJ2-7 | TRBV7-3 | TGCGCCAGCAGCCAACAGACAGGGTTAATTTCCTACGAGCAGTACTTC | CASSQQTGLISYEQYF
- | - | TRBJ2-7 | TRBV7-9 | TGTGCCAGCAGCTTTTCAGACTTAGGGATATCCTACGAGCAGTACTTC | CASSFSDLGISYEQYF
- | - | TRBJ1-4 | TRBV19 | TGTGCCAGTAGGGGAGACGCAGGACATGAAAAACTGTTTTTT | CASRGDAGHEKLFF
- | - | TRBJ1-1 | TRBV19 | TGTGCCAGTAGCATAACATCGAACACTGAAGCTTTCTTT | CASSITSNTEAFF
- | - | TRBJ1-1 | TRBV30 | TGTGCCTGGAGTGGGAGGGACACTGAAGCTTTCTTT | CAWSGRDTEAFF
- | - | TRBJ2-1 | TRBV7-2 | TGTGCCAGCAGCTTATGGGCTTCACGCTACAATGAGCAGTTCTTC | CASSLWASRYNEQFF
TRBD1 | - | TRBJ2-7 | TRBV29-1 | TGCAGCGGGGGACAGGGAACCTACGAGCAGTACTTC | CSGGQGTYEQYF
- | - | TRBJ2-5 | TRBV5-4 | TGTGCCAGCAGCCGGACTCTTCAAGAGACCCAGTACTTC | CASSRTLQETQYF
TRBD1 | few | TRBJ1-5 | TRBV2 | TGTGCCAGCAGCGAGGACAGGGGCGGTCAGCCCCAGCATTTT | CASSEDRGGQPQHF
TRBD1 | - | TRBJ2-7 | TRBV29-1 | TGCAGCGTTTTTTCGACAGGGGGCTACGAGCAGTACTTC | CSVFSTGGYEQYF
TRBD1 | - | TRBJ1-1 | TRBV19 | TGTGCCAGTAGTGATTGGGACAGGACCACGAACGGAGAAGAAACTGAAGCTTTCTTT | CASSDWDRTTNGEETEAFF
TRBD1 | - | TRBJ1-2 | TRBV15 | TGTGCCACCAGCAGAGATAGGGCACAGGGGCGGTCCAGGAGTGGCTACACCTTC | CATSRDRAQGRSRSGYTF
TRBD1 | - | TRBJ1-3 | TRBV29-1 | TGCAGCGTTGTACCCAGGACAGGGACCTCTGGAAACACCATATATTTT | CSVVPRTGTSGNTIYF
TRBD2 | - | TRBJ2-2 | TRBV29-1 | TGCAGCGTTGACGGGGGGAGCACCGGGGAGCTGTTTTTT | CSVDGGSTGELFF
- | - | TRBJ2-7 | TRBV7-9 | TGTGCCAGCAGCTTAACCGCAGGGTACTACGAGCAGTACTTC | CASSLTAGYYEQYF
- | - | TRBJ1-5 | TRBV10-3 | TGTGCCATCAGTGAAACTAGCAATCAGCCCCAGCATTTT | CAISETSNQPQHF
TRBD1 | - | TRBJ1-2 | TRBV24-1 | TGTGCCACCAGTGATAGACAGGGAGACGGCTACACCTTC | CATSDRQGDGYTF
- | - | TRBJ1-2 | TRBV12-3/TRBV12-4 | TGTGCCAGCAGCCGAGGAGGGGGGGCGGTCTATGGCTACACCTTC | CASSRGGGAVYGYTF
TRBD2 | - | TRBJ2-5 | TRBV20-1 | TGCAGTGCTAGAGACGCGCGGGGGAGCGGAGGAGAGACCCAGTACTTC | CSARDARGSGGETQYF
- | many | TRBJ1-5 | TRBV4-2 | TGTGCCAGCAGCCAAGAGGGAGGTCAGCCCCAGCATTTT | CASSQEGGQPQHF
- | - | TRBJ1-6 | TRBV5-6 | TGTGCCAGCAGTTCCGGACAGCCCTATAATTCACCCCTCCACTTT | CASSSGQPYNSPLHF
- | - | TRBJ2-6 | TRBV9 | TGTGCCAGCTCACCATTGACAGGCGGCTCTGGGGCCAACGTCCTGACTTTC | CASSPLTGGSGANVLTF
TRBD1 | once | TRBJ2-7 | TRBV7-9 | TGTGCCAGCAGCTCCGGGACAGGGAGGCAACGCTACGAGCAGTACTTC | CASSSGTGRQRYEQYF
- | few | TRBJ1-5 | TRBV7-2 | TGTGCCAGCAGCTTAGTAGGGGCGGAAGGGCAGCCCCAGCATTTT | CASSLVGAEGQPQHF
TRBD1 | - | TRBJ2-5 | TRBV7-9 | TGCGCCAGCAGCCAAATAGCGGGACAGGGGGCGAGGGAGACCCAGTACTTC | CASSQIAGQGARETQYF
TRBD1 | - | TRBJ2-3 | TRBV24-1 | TGTGCCACCGAACACTCGGGACAGCTCACAGATACGCAGTATTTT | CATEHSGQLTDTQYF
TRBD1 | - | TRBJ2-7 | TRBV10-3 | TGTGCCAGCAGTTACTCGGGGACAGGGCATACCTACGAGCAGTACTTC | CASSYSGTGHTYEQYF
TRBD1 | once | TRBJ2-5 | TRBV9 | TGTGCCAGCACTTACAGGACAGGGGGCCATGAGACCCAGTACTTC | CASTYRTGGHETQYF
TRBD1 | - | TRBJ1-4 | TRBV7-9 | TGTGCCAGCAGCTCTCGTGGGACTCAGGGGGATGAAAAACTGTTTTTT | CASSSRGTQGDEKLFF
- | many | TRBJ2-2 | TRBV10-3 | TGTGCCATCAGTGACACGTCCACCGGGGAGCTGTTTTTT | CAISDTSTGELFF
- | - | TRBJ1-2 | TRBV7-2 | TGTGCCAGCAGCTTAACACAGGGCAAAATCTATGGCTACACCTTC | CASSLTQGKIYGYTF
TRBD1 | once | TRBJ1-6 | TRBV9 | TGCGCCAGCAGCTGGGGACAGGGGGCCAAAAATTCACCCCTCCACTTT | CASSWGQGAKNSPLHF
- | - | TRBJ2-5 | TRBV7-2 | TGTGCCAGCAGCCACGGCAGGGAGACCCAGTACTTC | CASSHGRETQYF
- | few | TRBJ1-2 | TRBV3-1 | TGTGCCAGCAGCCAAGGTACCCCTTACACCTTC | CASSQGTPYTF
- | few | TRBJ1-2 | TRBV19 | TGTGCCAGTAGTCCAGGAGTTAGTCGGGGCTACACCTTC | CASSPGVSRGYTF
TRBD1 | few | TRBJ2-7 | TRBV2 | TGTGCCAGCGCTCGACAGGGGGGCGAGCAGTACTTC | CASARQGGEQYF
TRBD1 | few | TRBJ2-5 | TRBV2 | TGTGCCAGCGGACAGGGGGTGCAAGAGACCCAGTACTTC | CASGQGVQETQYF
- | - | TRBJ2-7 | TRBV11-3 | TGTGCCAGCAACATAAATGCAGGGGACGAGCAGTACTTC | CASNINAGDEQYF
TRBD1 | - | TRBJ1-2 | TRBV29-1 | TGCAGCGCAAATGACAGGGGTTATGGCTACACCTTC | CSANDRGYGYTF
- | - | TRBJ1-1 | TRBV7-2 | TGTGCCAGCAGCTTAGATCCAGGGCTGGGAGCTTTCTTT | CASSLDPGLGAFF
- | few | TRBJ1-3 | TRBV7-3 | TGTGCCAGCAGCTCTGAAGTGAGCTCTGGAAACACCATATATTTT | CASSSEVSSGNTIYF
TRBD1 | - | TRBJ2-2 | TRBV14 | TGTGCCAGCAGCCAAAGGGCAGGGGGCGACGCGAACACCGGGGAGCTGTTTTTT | CASSQRAGGDANTGELFF
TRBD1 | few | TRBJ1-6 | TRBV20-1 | TGCAGTGCTCAGGACAGGATAAACTCCTATAATTCACCCCTCCACTTT | CSAQDRINSYNSPLHF
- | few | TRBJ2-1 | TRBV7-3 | TGTGCCAGCAGCTTAATCCGGACCTATGAGCAGTTCTTC | CASSLIRTYEQFF
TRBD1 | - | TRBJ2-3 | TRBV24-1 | TGTGCCACCCGAGGACAGGGAACCGCCACAGATACGCAGTATTTT | CATRGQGTATDTQYF
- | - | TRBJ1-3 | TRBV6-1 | TGTGCCAGCAGTGAAAGGGGGGGCCTTAGCTCTGGAAACACCATATATTTT | CASSERGGLSSGNTIYF
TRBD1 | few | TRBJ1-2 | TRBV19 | TGTGCCAGTAATCAGGGGGTTGGGGGCTATGGCTACACCTTC | CASNQGVGGYGYTF
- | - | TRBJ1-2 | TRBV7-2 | TGTGCCAGCAGCCCGGAACAGTTCTTTAACTATGGCTACACCTTC | CASSPEQFFNYGYTF